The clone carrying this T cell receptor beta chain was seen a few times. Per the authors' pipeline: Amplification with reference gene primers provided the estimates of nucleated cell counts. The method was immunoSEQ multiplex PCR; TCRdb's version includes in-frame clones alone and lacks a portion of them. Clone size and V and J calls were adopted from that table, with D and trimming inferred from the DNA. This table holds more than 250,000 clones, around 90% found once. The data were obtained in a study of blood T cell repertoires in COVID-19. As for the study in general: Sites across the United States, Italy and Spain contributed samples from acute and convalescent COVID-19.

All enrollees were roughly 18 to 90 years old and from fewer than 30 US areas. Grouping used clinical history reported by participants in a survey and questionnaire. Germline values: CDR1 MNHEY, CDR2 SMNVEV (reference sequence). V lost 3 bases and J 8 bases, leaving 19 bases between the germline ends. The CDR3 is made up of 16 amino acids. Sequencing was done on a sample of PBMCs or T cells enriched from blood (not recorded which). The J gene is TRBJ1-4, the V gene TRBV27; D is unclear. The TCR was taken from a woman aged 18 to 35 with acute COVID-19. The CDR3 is CASSLNSRRFSEKLFF. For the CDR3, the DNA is TGTGCCAGCAGTTTGAACTCACGGAGGTTTAGCGAAAAACTGTTTTTT.